This T cell receptor (beta chain) was sequenced during a study of siplizumab effects on memory and regulatory T cells. This table comes from immunoSEQ multiplex PCR, and its TCRdb copy is limited to in-frame clones, with some not included. Here the sample spans about 100,000 clones, approximately 90% being singletons. V lost 4 bases to trimming and J lost 0 bases, with 13 bases between them. The germline gives CDR1 LGHNA, CDR2 YNFKEQ. The CDR3 spans 15 residues. Material for sequencing was Tregs sorted from blood. V is TRBV4-2 and J is TRBJ2-7, with D tentatively TRBD2 (6 bases). This sequence was found in a human donor in good health. In nucleotides, the CDR3 is TGTGCCAGCAGCCGTACGAGGAGGGTCTCCTACGAGCAGTACTTC. It specifies CASSRTRRVSYEQYF.